The 26 T cell receptor beta chains below come from one sample, sequenced in a study of blood T cell repertoires in COVID-19. Assay: immunoSEQ multiplex PCR; the TCRdb copy retains only in-frame clones and omits some. The sample has under 250,000 clones, about 80% seen once. The sample consisted of peripheral blood. The receptors were sampled from a man aged 80 or over with acute or convalescent COVID-19.

The CDR3 here is CASSLIAGGRYYSRNEQFF. Here the CDR3 DNA reads TGTGCCAGCAGTTTAATAGCGGGGGGCCGGTACTACTCACGCAATGAGCAGTTCTTC. The gene calls are TRBV28 and TRBJ2-1, with TRBD2 matching 10 bases. V lost 2 bases, J lost 6 bases, and 16 bases stayed unmatched. Germline V gene lookup returns CDR1 MDHEN and CDR2 SYDVKM. This CDR3 spans 19 amino acids.

This chain links TRBV28 with TRBJ1-5; D call uncertain. V lost 5 bases to trimming and J lost 2 bases, with 19 bases between them. Germline V gene data show CDR1 as MDHEN and CDR2 as SYDVKM. CDR3 length: 17 amino acids. The CDR3 sequence: CASSPRRLFYGNQPQHF. The DNA for the CDR3 is TGTGCCAGCAGTCCGAGGAGGTTATTCTATGGCAATCAGCCCCAGCATTTT.

This chain links TRBV5-4 with TRBJ2-1, with unresolved D. The CDR3 spans 14 residues. Looked up from germline, CDR1 is SGHNT and CDR2 is YYREEE (reference sequence). Trimming pared 4 bases from V and 0 bases from J, leaving 8 bases between. The CDR3 loop is CASSPGTSYNEQFF. The CDR3 coding sequence is TGTGCCAGCAGCCCAGGCACCTCCTACAATGAGCAGTTCTTC.

Turning to this clone: The sample holds other DNA sequences that translate to the same CDR3. The chain joins TRBV11-3 to TRBJ2-7; the D gene is possibly TRBD2 (6 bases). The germline V and J ends were trimmed by 5 bases and 4 bases, with 15 bases remaining between them. Germline V CDR1 and CDR2: SGHNT, YENEEA. The CDR3 length is 14 residues. CDR3 residues: CASSPSGRPYEQYF. The CDR3 coding sequence is TGTGCCAGCAGCCCCAGCGGGCGCCCATACGAGCAGTACTTC.

This chain uses TRBV6-1 with TRBJ2-3, with 8 bases aligning to TRBD1. The CDR3 contains 15 residues. Germline V gene lookup returns CDR1 MNHNS and CDR2 SASEGT. V was pared by 3 bases and J by 3 bases, with 5 bases of the junction left unmatched. In nucleotides, the CDR3 is TGTGCCAGCAGTGAGAGGACAGGGAAGACAGATACGCAGTATTTT. Encoded protein: CASSERTGKTDTQYF.

The chain links TRBV18 to TRBJ1-3, with TRBD1 as a possible D gene (5 bases). The CDR3 covers 14 residues. The germline V gene has CDR1 KGHSH and CDR2 LQKENI. Trimming took off 0 bases at V and 10 bases at J, with 13 bases between the two ends. The CDR3 DNA reads TGTGCCAGCTCACCACCGGAGACAGCCAGGACCATATATTTT. Translation: CASSPPETARTIYF.

The rearrangement uses TRBV7-7 and TRBJ2-1; a weak D match, TRBD2 (6 bases). Germline CDR1 and CDR2: SSHAT and FNYEAQ (reference sequence). Trimming took off 0 bases at V and 9 bases at J, with 6 bases between the two ends. This CDR3 comprises 12 residues. The DNA for the CDR3 is TGTGCCAGCAGCTTAGCCGGGGGTGAGCAGTTCTTC. Its protein is CASSLAGGEQFF.

The genes are TRBV10-1 and TRBJ2-3; TRBD2 aligns across 10 bases. CDR3 length: 19 residues. Germline V lookup: CDR1 WNHNN, CDR2 SYGVQD (reference sequence). Losses at the gene ends were 8 bases for V and 1 base for J; bases not matched to a gene: 18. CDR3 nucleotide sequence: TGCGCCAGCTCGTCGGTACTAGCGGGGAAAATAGGGGGCACAGATACGCAGTATTTT. Translating gives CASSSVLAGKIGGTDTQYF.

This clone was seen once. The chain has TRBV6-1 and TRBJ2-3, with a weak D call TRBD1 (5 bases). In germline, CDR1 is MNHNS, CDR2 SASEGT. The CDR3 covers 16 residues. V lost 1 base and J lost 4, with 15 bases in between. The CDR3 is CASSEENYMGPDTQYF. The CDR3 region has the DNA TGTGCCAGCAGTGAAGAGAATTACATGGGGCCAGATACGCAGTATTTT.

Relative to its sample, this clone is medium-sized. V and J are TRBV2 and TRBJ1-5; D gene unclear. V was pared by 6 bases and J by 1 base, with 13 bases between. CDR3 length equals 15 residues. Looked up from germline, CDR1 is SNHLY and CDR2 is FYNNEI. CDR3 residues: CASSPGEGSNQPQHF. The CDR3 region has the DNA TGTGCCAGCAGCCCCGGGGAGGGAAGCAATCAGCCCCAGCATTTT.

The genes are TRBV9 and TRBJ1-6; D not resolved. The CDR3 is 15 residues long. Trimming stripped 4 bases from V and 7 bases from J, with 15 bases between. Germline V gene data show CDR1 as SGDLS and CDR2 as YYNGEE. In DNA, the CDR3 is TGTGCCAGCAGCCCAGAGGGAGGGTCGAATTCACCCCTCCACTTT. As protein: CASSPEGGSNSPLHF. Combining the CDR3 with reference TRBV9 and TRBJ1-6 gives the whole variable domain DSGVTQTPKHLITATGQRVTLRCSPRSGDLSVYWYQQSLDQGLQFLIQYYNGEERAKGNILERFSAQQFPDLHSELNLSSLELGDSALYFCASSPEGGSNSPLHFGNGTRLTVT.

V gene TRBV27 combines with J gene TRBJ2-3; a possible D gene is TRBD1 (6 bases). V dropped 4 bases and J dropped 1 base, with 15 bases sitting between them. Germline lookup yields CDR1 MNHEY and CDR2 SMNVEV (reference sequence). The CDR3 is made up of 16 amino acids. This CDR3 is CASSSTTGFRTDTQYF. The CDR3 nucleotides read TGTGCCAGCAGTTCTACTACAGGGTTCCGCACAGATACGCAGTATTTT.

The sample holds a few counts of this clone. The chain has TRBV5-4 and TRBJ1-2, with D unresolved. Germline CDR1 and CDR2: SGHNT and YYREEE (reference sequence). This CDR3 contains 14 residues. Trimming took off 4 bases at V and 8 bases at J, with 18 bases between the two ends. Here the CDR3 reads CASSLEGVVEGYTF. In nucleotides, the CDR3 is TGTGCCAGCAGCCTTGAAGGAGTAGTCGAGGGCTACACCTTC.

The chain carries TRBV6-6 and TRBJ1-5; D perhaps matches TRBD1 (6 bases). V dropped 6 bases and J dropped 3 bases, with 6 bases sitting between them. Germline V gene data show CDR1 as MNHNY and CDR2 as SVGAGI (reference sequence). This CDR3 contains 12 residues. The CDR3 bases are TGTGCCAGCAGGGGGGCCAATCAGCCCCAGCATTTT. Translating gives CASRGANQPQHF.

The rearrangement uses TRBV6-5 and TRBJ1-6, with a possible D match to TRBD1 (6 bases). From germline, CDR1 is MNHEY and CDR2 SVGAGI. Trimming removed 8 bases from V and 4 bases from J, with 15 bases in between. CDR3 length: 15 amino acids. The CDR3 protein is CASCLTGPYNSPLHF. The DNA for the CDR3 is TGTGCCAGCTGTCTCACAGGGCCGTATAATTCACCCCTCCACTTT.

A few counts support this clone. The chain joins TRBV13 to TRBJ1-6; D uncertain. Trimming took off 5 bases at V and 10 bases at J, with 12 bases between the two ends. This CDR3 is built from 13 residues. The germline gives CDR1 PRHDT, CDR2 FYEKMQ (reference sequence). The CDR3 coding sequence is TGTGCCAGCAGCATAAGGGAGATCTCACCCCTCCACTTT. Its translation: CASSIREISPLHF.

This chain uses TRBV7-2 with TRBJ2-7; D unresolved. Trimming pared 1 base from V and 3 bases from J, leaving 10 bases between. CDR3 length: 14 residues. Germline V lookup: CDR1 SGHTA, CDR2 FQGNSA. The DNA for the CDR3 is TGTGCCAGCAGCTTAGAAGGCGGTAACTACGAGCAGTACTTC. Translated, it gives CASSLEGGNYEQYF.

The chain uses TRBV6-6 and TRBJ1-2, with 7 bases fitting TRBD1. This CDR3 region has 13 residues. Losses at the gene ends were 5 bases for V and 8 bases for J; bases not matched to a gene: 8. CDR1 is MNHNY and CDR2 is SVGAGI in the germline V gene (reference sequence). As DNA, the CDR3 is TGTGCCAGCAGTACTACAGGGGTTAGCGGCTACACCTTC. This codes for CASSTTGVSGYTF.

About this clone: This specimen includes other DNA sequences encoding the same CDR3. The chain uses TRBV5-1 and TRBJ1-4, with 11 bases identical to TRBD1. Germline-derived CDR1 and CDR2 are SGHRS and YFSETQ. The CDR3 is 15 residues long. Losses at the gene ends were 3 bases for V and 7 bases for J; bases not matched to a gene: 5. The CDR3 sequence is CASSSSGTGGEKLFF. Written as DNA, the CDR3 is TGCGCCAGCAGCTCGTCAGGGACAGGGGGTGAAAAACTGTTTTTT.

This rearrangement joins TRBV7-2 to TRBJ1-1; 10 bases align to TRBD1. The CDR3 is made up of 17 amino acids. Germline trimming cut 4 bases from V and 4 bases from J; bases unmatched to any gene: 12. Germline CDR1 SGHTA, CDR2 FQGNSA. The CDR3 here is CASSYLFWDRGGTEAFF. As DNA, the CDR3 is TGTGCCAGCAGCTATTTATTTTGGGACAGGGGTGGCACTGAAGCTTTCTTT.

The J gene is TRBJ1-5, the V gene TRBV12-3 or TRBV12-4; D is unresolved. V dropped 10 bases and J dropped 9 bases, with 16 bases sitting between them. The CDR3 covers 12 residues. In DNA, the CDR3 is TGTGCCATAGGGAGGGATCCTCTGCCCCAGCATTTT. Translation: CAIGRDPLPQHF.

This CDR3 is CASSYNWEGPSYEQYF. The CDR3 DNA follows: TGTGCCAGCAGTTACAACTGGGAGGGACCCTCCTACGAGCAGTACTTC. The rearrangement joins TRBV6-5 to TRBJ2-7; 7 bases align to TRBD2. This CDR3 spans 16 amino acids. Germline-derived CDR1 and CDR2 are MNHEY and SVGAGI. The ends lost 2 bases at V and 0 bases at J; junction bases unmatched: 7.

CDR3 sequence (DNA): TGTGCCAGCAGTCTCTTGTTGAATAGCATCCACAATGAGCAGTTCTTC. This codes for CASSLLLNSIHNEQFF. The chain has TRBV5-4 and TRBJ2-1; no definite D call. The germline V gene has CDR1 SGHNT and CDR2 YYREEE (reference sequence). Trimming stripped 5 bases from V and 5 bases from J, with 20 bases between. This CDR3 has 16 residues.

The V and J genes are TRBV7-2 and TRBJ2-1; D may be TRBD1 (6 bases). Germline V CDR1 and CDR2: SGHTA, FQGNSA. V was shortened by 5 bases and J by 4 bases, with 12 bases between the two germline ends. The CDR3 is 14 residues long. CDR3 loop: CASSLYRDYNEQFF. The CDR3 region has the DNA TGTGCCAGCAGCCTATACAGGGATTACAATGAGCAGTTCTTC.

The rearrangement links TRBV3-1 (or the pseudogene TRBV3-2) to TRBJ1-6, with 7 bases that match TRBD1. This CDR3 is 14 amino acids long. CDR1 is LGHDT and CDR2 is YNNKEL in the germline V gene (reference sequence). The V and J ends lost 1 base and 10 bases, in that order; junction bases with no gene match: 4. CDR3 residues: CASSQGQGESPLHF. The CDR3 coding sequence is TGTGCCAGCAGCCAAGGCCAGGGGGAGTCACCCCTCCACTTT.

The chain uses TRBV29-1 and TRBJ2-5; D gene unclear. Trimming pared 5 bases from V and 4 bases from J, leaving 11 bases between. CDR3 length: 12 residues. Germline V lookup: CDR1 SQVTM, CDR2 ANQGSEA. Written as DNA, the CDR3 is TGCAGCGTTCTAGGAGTCCCAGAGACCCAGTACTTC. As protein: CSVLGVPETQYF.